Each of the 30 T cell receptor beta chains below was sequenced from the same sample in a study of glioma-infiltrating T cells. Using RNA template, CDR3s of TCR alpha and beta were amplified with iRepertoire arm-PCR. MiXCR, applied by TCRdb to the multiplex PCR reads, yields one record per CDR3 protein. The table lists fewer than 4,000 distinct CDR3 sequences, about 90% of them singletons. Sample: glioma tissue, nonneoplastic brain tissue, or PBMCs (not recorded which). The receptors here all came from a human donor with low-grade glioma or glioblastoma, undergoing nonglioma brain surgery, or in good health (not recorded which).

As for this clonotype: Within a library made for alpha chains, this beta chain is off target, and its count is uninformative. CDR3 DNA: TGCAGTGCCGTTAGCGGGGCAGGGGAGTACAATGAGCAGTTCTTC. Protein sequence: CSAVSGAGEYNEQFF. The J gene is TRBJ2-1, the V gene TRBV20-1; 8 bases map to TRBD2. V trimming: 6 bases; J trimming: 4 bases; junction bases outside the gene matches: 11. The CDR3 sequence is 15 residues long. In germline, CDR1 is DFQATT, CDR2 SNEGSKA (reference sequence).

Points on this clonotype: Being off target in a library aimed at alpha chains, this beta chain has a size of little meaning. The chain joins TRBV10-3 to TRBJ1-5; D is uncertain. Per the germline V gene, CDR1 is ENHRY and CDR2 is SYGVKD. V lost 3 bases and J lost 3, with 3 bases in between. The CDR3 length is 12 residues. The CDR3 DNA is TGTGCCATCAGTGATAACAATCAGCCCCAGCATTTT. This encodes CAISDNNQPQHF.

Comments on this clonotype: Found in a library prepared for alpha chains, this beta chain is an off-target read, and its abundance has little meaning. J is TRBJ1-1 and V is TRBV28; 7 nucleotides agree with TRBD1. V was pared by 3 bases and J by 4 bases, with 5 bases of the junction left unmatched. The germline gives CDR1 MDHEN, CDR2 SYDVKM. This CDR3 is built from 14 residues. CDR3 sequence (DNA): TGTGCCAGCAGTTTGACAGGGCGGAGCACTGAAGCTTTCTTT. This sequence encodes CASSLTGRSTEAFF.

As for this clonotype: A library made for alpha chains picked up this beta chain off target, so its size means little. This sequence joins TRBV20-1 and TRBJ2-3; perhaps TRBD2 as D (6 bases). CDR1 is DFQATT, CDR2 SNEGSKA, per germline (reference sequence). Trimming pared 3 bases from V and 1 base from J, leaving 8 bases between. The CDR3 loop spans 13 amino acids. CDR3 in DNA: TGCAGTGCTAGTCCGGGGGGCACAGATACGCAGTATTTT. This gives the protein CSASPGGTDTQYF.

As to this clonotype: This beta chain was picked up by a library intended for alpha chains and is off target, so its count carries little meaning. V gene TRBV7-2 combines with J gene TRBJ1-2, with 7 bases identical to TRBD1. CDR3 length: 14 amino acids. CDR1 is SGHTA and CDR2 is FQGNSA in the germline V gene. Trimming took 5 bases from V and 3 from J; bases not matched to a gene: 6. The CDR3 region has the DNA TGTGCCAGCAGCCTCCGCCAGGGGGACTATGGCTACACCTTC. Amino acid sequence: CASSLRQGDYGYTF.

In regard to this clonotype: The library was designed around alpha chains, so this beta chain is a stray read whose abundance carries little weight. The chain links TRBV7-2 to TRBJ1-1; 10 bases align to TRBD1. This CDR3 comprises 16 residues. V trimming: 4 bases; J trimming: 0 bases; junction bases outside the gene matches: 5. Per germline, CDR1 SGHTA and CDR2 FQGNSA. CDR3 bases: TGTGCCAGCAGCTCTGTGACAGGGGGCATGAACACTGAAGCTTTCTTT. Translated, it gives CASSSVTGGMNTEAFF.

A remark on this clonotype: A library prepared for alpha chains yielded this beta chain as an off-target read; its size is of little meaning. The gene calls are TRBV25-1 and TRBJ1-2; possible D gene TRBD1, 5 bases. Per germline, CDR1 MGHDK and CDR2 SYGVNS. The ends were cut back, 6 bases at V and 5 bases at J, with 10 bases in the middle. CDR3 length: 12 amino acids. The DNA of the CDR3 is TGTGCCAGCAGGGGGGAAGGATATGGCTACACCTTC. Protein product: CASRGEGYGYTF.

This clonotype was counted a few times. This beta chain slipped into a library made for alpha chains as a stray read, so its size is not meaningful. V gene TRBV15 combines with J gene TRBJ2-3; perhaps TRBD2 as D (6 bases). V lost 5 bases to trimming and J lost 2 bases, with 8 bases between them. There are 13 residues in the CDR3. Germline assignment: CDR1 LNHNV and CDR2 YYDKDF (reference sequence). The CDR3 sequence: CATSGGATDTQYF. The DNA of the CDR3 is TGTGCCACCAGCGGCGGGGCCACAGATACGCAGTATTTT.

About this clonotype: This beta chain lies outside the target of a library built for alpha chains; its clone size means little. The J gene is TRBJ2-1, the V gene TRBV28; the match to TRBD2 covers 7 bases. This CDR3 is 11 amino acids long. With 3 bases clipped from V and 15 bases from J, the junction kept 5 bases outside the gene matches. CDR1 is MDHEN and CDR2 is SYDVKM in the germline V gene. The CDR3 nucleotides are TGTGCCAGCAGTTTCAGACTAGCCCTGTTCTTC. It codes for CASSFRLALFF.

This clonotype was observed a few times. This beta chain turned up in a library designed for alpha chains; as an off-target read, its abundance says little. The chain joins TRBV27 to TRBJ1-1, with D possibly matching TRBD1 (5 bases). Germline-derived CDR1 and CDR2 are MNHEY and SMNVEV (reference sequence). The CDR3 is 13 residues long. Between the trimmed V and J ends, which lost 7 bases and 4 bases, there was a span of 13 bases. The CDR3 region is CASTLGVGTEAFF. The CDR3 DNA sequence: TGTGCCAGCACGTTGGGGGTAGGCACTGAAGCTTTCTTT.

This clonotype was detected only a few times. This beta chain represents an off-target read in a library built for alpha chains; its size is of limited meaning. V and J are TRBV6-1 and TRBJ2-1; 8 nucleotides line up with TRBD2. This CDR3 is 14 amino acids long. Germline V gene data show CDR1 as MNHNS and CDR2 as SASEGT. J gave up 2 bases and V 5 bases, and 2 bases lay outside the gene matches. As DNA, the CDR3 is TGTGCCAGCAGTCCGGGACTAGCCTACAATGAGCAGTTCTTC. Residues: CASSPGLAYNEQFF.

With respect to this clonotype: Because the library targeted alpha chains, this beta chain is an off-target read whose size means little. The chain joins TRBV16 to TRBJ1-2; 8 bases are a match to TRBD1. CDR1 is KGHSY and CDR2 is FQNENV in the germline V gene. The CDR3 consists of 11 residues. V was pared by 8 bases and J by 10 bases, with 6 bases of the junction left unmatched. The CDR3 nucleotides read TGTGCCAGCCCACGGACAGGGACCTACACCTTC. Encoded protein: CASPRTGTYTF.

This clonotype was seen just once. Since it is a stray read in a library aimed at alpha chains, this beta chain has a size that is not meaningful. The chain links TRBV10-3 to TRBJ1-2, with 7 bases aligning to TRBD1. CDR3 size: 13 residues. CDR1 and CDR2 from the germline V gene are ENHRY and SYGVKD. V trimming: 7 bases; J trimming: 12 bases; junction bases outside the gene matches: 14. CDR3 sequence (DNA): TGTGCCATCACCATCGACAGGGCTTGGGGCCACACCTTC. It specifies CAITIDRAWGHTF.

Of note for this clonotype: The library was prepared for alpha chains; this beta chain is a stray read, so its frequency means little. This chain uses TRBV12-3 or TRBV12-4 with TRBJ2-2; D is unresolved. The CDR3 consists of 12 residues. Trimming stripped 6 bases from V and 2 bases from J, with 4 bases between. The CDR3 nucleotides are TGTGCCAGCAGCCATAACACCGGGGAGCTGTTTTTT. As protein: CASSHNTGELFF.

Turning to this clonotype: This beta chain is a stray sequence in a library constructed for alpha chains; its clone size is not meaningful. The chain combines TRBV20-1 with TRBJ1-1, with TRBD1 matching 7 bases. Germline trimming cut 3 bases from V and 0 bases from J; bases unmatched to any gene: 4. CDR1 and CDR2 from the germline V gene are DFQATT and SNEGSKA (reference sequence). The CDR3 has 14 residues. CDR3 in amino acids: CSASMGQLNTEAFF. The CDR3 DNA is TGCAGTGCTAGTATGGGACAGCTGAACACTGAAGCTTTCTTT.

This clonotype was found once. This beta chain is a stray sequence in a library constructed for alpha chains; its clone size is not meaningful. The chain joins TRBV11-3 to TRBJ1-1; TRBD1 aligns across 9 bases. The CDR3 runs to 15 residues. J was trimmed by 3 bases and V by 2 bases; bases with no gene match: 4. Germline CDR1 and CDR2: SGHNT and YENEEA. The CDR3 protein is CASSLFRDRDTEAFF. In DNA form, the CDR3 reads TGTGCCAGCAGCTTATTTCGGGACAGGGACACTGAAGCTTTCTTT.

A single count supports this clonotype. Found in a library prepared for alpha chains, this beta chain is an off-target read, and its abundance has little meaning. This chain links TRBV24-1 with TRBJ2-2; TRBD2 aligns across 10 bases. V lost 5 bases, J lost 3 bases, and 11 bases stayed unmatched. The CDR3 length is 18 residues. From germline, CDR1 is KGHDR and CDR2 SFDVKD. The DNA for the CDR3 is TGTGCCACCAGTGGATCGAGCGGGAGGGCCGCGTACACCGGGGAGCTGTTTTTT. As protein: CATSGSSGRAAYTGELFF.

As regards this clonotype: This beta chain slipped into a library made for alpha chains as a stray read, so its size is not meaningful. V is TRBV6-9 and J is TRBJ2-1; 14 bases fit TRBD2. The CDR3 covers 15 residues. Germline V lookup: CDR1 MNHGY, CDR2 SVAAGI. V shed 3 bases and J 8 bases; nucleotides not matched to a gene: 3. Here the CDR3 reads CASSYGTSGSDEQFF. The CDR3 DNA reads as TGTGCCAGCAGTTACGGGACTAGCGGGAGTGATGAGCAGTTCTTC.

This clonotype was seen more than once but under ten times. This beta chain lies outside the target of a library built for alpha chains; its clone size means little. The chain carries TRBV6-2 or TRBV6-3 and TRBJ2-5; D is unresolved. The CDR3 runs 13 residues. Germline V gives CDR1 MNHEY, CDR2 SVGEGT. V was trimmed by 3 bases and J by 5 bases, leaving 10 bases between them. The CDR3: CASSYSGMETQYF. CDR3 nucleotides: TGTGCCAGCAGTTATTCCGGAATGGAGACCCAGTACTTC.

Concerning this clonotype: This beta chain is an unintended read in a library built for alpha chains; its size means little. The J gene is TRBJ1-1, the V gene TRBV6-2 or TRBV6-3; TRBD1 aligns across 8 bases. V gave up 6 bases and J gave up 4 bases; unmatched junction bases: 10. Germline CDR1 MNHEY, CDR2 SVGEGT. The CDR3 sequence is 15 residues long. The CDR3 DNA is TGTGCCAGCAGCCTAACACAGGGGGGTGGCACTGAAGCTTTCTTT. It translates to CASSLTQGGGTEAFF.

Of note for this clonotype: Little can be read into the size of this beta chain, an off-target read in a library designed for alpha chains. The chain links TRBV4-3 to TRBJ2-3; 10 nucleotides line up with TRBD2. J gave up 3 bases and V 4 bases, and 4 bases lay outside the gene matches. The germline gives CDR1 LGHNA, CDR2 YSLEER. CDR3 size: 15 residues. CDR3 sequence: CASSLLAGDTDTQYF. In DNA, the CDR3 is TGCGCCAGCAGCCTCCTAGCGGGGGATACAGATACGCAGTATTTT.

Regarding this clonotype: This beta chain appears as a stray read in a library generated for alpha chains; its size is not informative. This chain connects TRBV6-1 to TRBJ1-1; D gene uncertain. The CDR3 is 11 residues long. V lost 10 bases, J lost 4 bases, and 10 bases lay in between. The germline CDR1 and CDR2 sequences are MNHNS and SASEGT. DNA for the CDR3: TGTGCCACTACCCAAGGCACTGAAGCTTTCTTT. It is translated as CATTQGTEAFF.

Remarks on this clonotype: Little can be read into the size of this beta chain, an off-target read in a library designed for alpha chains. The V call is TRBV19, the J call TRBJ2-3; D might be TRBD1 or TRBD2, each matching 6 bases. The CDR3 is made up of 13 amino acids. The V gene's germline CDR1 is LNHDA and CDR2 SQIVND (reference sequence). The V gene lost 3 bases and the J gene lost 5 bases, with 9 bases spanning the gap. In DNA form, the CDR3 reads TGTGCCAGTAGTATGGAGGGGGGAGATACGCAGTATTTT. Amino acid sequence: CASSMEGGDTQYF. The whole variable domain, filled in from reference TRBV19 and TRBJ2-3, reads DGGITQSPKYLFRKEGQNVTLSCEQNLNHDAMYWYRQDPGQGLRLIYYSQIVNDFQKGDIAEGYSVSREKKESFPLTVTSAQKNPTAFYLCASSMEGGDTQYFGPGTRLTVL.

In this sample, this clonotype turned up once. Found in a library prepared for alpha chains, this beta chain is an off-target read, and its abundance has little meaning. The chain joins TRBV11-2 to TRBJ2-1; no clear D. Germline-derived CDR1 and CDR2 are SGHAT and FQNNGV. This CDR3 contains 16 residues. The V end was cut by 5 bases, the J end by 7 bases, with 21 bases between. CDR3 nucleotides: TGTGCCAGCAGCCCTAGAGGCCTTCTGGCCGTAAATGAGCAGTTCTTC. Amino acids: CASSPRGLLAVNEQFF. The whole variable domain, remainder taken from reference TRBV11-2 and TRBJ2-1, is EAGVAQSPRYKIIEKRQSVAFWCNPISGHATLYWYQQILGQGPKLLIQFQNNGVVDDSQLPKDRFSAERLKGVDSTLKIQPAKLEDSAVYLCASSPRGLLAVNEQFFGPGTRLTVL.

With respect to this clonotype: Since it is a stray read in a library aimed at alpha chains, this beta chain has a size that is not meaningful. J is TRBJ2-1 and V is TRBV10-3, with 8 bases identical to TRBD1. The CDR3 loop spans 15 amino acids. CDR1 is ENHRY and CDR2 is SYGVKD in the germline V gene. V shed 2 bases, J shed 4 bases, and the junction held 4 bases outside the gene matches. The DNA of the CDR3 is TGTGCCATCAGTGAGCAGCAGGGGGCTTACAATGAGCAGTTCTTC. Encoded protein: CAISEQQGAYNEQFF.

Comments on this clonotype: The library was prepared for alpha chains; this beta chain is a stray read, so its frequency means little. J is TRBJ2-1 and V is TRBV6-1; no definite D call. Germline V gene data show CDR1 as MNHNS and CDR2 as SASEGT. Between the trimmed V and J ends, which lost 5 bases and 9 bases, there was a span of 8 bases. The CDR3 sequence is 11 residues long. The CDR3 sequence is CASSSSFEQFF. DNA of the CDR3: TGTGCCAGCAGTTCCTCCTTTGAGCAGTTCTTC.

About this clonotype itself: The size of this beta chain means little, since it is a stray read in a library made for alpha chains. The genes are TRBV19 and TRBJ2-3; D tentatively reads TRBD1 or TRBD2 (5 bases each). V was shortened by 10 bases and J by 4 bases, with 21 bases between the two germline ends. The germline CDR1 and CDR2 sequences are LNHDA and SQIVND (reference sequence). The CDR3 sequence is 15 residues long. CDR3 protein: CATRSFGTQPDTQYF. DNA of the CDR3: TGTGCCACTAGGTCCTTCGGGACCCAACCAGATACGCAGTATTTT.

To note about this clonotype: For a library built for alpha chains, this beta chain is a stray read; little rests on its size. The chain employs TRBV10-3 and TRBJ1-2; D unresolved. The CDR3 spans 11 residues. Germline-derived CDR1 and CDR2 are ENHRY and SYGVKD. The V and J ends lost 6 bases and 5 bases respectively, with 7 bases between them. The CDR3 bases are TGTGCCATCAGCGGGTCTTATGGCTACACCTTC. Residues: CAISGSYGYTF.

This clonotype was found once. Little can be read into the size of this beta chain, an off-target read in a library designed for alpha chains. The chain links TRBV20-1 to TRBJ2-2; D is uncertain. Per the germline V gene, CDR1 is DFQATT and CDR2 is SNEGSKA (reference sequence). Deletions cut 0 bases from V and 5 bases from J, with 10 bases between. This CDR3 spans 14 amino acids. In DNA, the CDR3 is TGCAGTGCTAGAGATTTTGAAGTTACCGGGGAGCTGTTTTTT. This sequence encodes CSARDFEVTGELFF.

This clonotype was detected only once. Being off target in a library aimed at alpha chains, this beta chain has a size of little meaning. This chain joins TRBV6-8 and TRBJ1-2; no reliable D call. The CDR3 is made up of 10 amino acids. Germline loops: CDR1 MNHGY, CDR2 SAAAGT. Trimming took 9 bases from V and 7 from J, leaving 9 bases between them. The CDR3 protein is CARSDGGYTF. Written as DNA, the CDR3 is TGTGCCAGGTCGGACGGTGGCTACACCTTC.